This TCR beta chain was obtained from a study of shared clonotypes between healthy human individuals (dated by TCRdb to 2020 to 2021). Concerning the study at large: The cohort comprised a couple of women and a few men aged 18 to 49 years. To increase sequencing depth and limit assay-specific biases, different laboratories used diverse techniques to prepare libraries and sequence TCR repertoires. Leukapheresis yielded between about 0.94 and 9 billion PBMCs per donor. To estimate repertoire size and how much clonotype sharing occurs between individuals, the study deeply sequenced the blood TCR repertoires of about five healthy adults.

Using the deep immunoSEQ assay, TCR CDR3 regions were amplified from genomic DNA by multiplex PCR. Extracted genomic DNA from each cell subset was distributed evenly across all wells of several immunoSEQ 96-well plates, and each plate was treated as a replicate. Each replicate PCR for unsorted PBMC received roughly 0.3 ug genomic DNA, equal to tens of thousands of T cell genomes. Unsorted PBMC genomic DNA was sequenced across ten immunoSEQ deep assay plates. Purified libraries were measured with a Qubit 3.0 fluorometer, size-checked on a Bioanalyzer 2100, and measured again with the KAPA Library Quantification kit. Every immunoSEQ 96-well plate was sequenced on a separate single-read 150-cycle Illumina NextSeq 550 flow cell. As for how the authors treated the data: Because the immunoSEQ output included only junctional sequences and no quality scores, the filtering could not be the same as the filtering used for full-length reads. To assign V/J genes and CDR3, sequences were annotated against IMGT germline references using PyIR, a Python wrapper for IgBLAST v1.9. Reads were removed for weak V/J assignments (E-value above 1e-6), missing CDR3, stop codons, out-of-frame junctions, or ambiguous translated residues. A V3J clonotype was defined by an identical inferred V gene, J gene, and CDR3 amino acid sequence. Percentage overlap between repertoires was calculated by dividing the number of shared unique clonotypes by the size of the smaller repertoire. Repertoire richness was assessed with RTK rarefaction, the Chao1 estimator, and Recon v2.1 estimates of unobserved clonotypes. TCRdb stores this immuneACCESS table with in-frame sequences only. Part of the clones is absent; in the studies checked, under half of the shortfall reflects unresolved V genes, and no reason is known for the rest. V and J calls and clone size come straight from that table; D and trimming were deduced from the DNA. Recorded for this sample are about 480,000 clones; over 75% of them occurred a single time. Around an eighth of the sample belongs to the ten largest clones.

Donors were healthy HIV-negative adults with no recently reported acute infections or vaccinations. Only Caucasian adults living in Nashville, Tennessee, USA were represented among the donors. In the unsorted samples, 85 million to 100 million PBMCs were counted, and genomic DNA was extracted using the QIAamp DNA Blood Mini kit. Blood was obtained by leukapheresis, after which PBMCs were separated by Ficoll-Histopaque density gradient centrifugation and cryopreserved in liquid nitrogen vapor phase. What the research found in general, with its limitations: Because the study included only a small number of donors, the genetic and exposure-history diversity represented was limited. Sampling was restricted to blood, and TCR repertoires in tissue are likely to differ from TCR repertoires in blood. Based on pairwise subsampling, the degree of clonotype sharing among donors was expected to be affected by sequencing depth.

About this clone itself: What this receptor recognizes is not known. An end of the junction differs from the germline gene, which may be a read error.

From its cysteine to its phenylalanine, the CDR3 spans 16 amino acids. Left in the record is the CDR3 DNA by itself, 48 bases read in frame from the first base. From a lookup of the germline V gene (reference sequence), CDR1 and CDR2 are SSHAT and FNYEAQ. Sequencing was done on a sample of PBMCs. The receptor chain draws on TRBV7-7 and TRBJ2-2, with 7 bases aligning to TRBD2. The receptor's source is a middle-aged woman in good health. Some clones in this sample may be carry-over from other donors' samples. This receptor has the CDR3 CASSLGAGENTGELFF. Here is the DNA: TGTGCTAGCAGCTTAGGGGCGGGGGAGAACACCGGGGAGCTGTTTTTT.